The 9 T cell receptor beta chains in this list originate from one sample, sequenced in a study of blood T cell repertoires in COVID-19. This table comes from immunoSEQ multiplex PCR, and its TCRdb copy is limited to in-frame clones, with some not included. The sample lists about 20,000 clones, 75% to 95% occurring once. Material for sequencing was peripheral blood. Every receptor here comes from a man in his 70s with active COVID-19.

This clone has just one count. The chain combines TRBV2 with TRBJ1-1; D is unclear. Germline CDR1 SNHLY, CDR2 FYNNEI. V lost 3 bases to trimming and J lost 3 bases, with 8 bases between them. CDR3 length: 13 residues. As DNA, the CDR3 is TGTGCCAGCAGTGATGAGAGATACACTGAAGCTTTCTTT. Amino acid sequence: CASSDERYTEAFF.

This clone was picked up one time. The chain links TRBV28 to TRBJ1-4; TRBD1 is a possible D gene (5 bases). The CDR3 length is 15 residues. V lost 5 bases and J lost 0, with 10 bases in between. Germline V gene data show CDR1 as MDHEN and CDR2 as SYDVKM. The CDR3 DNA is TGTGCCAGCAGTCCTGACAGTTCAACTAATGAAAAACTGTTTTTT. Amino acid sequence: CASSPDSSTNEKLFF.

In its sample, this clone was seen once. The chain is built from TRBV15 and TRBJ2-2; D may be TRBD2 (5 bases). The CDR3 has 15 amino acids. CDR1 and CDR2 (germline): LNHNV, YYDKDF (reference sequence). V lost 1 base and J lost 4, with 10 bases in between. CDR3 DNA: TGTGCCACCAGCAGAGGGGAGTTGAGCACCGGGGAGCTGTTTTTT. Translated: CATSRGELSTGELFF.

The chain uses TRBV5-4 and TRBJ2-7, with a possible D match to TRBD1 (6 bases). V lost 3 bases and J 0 bases, leaving 13 bases between the germline ends. The CDR3 sequence is 15 residues long. Germline assignment: CDR1 SGHNT and CDR2 YYREEE (reference sequence). CDR3 coding DNA: TGTGCCAGCAGCTGGTTTCAGGGGCCCTCCTACGAGCAGTACTTC. It specifies CASSWFQGPSYEQYF. The complete variable domain, with remaining parts taken from reference TRBV5-4 and TRBJ2-7, reads ETGVTQSPTHLIKTRGQQVTLRCSSQSGHNTVSWYQQALGQGPQFIFQYYREEENGRGNFPPRFSGLQFPNYSSELNVNALELDDSALYLCASSWFQGPSYEQYFGPGTRLTVT.

The rearrangement links TRBV5-1 to TRBJ1-2; D ambiguous. V was cut by 0 bases and J by 2 bases, with 11 bases left in between. The CDR3 loop spans 15 amino acids. Germline V lookup: CDR1 SGHRS, CDR2 YFSETQ. Here the CDR3 DNA reads TGCGCCAGCAGCTTGGGTAGCAGCTTCAACTATGGCTACACCTTC. It is translated as CASSLGSSFNYGYTF. Full variable domain (rest looked up from reference TRBV5-1 and TRBJ1-2): KAGVTQTPRYLIKTRGQQVTLSCSPISGHRSVSWYQQTPGQGLQFLFEYFSETQRNKGNFPGRFSGRQFSNSRSEMNVSTLELGDSALYLCASSLGSSFNYGYTFGSGTRLTVV.

The chain joins TRBV19 to TRBJ2-1; 10 positions match TRBD2. This CDR3 spans 16 amino acids. Losses at the gene ends were 4 bases for V and 4 bases for J; bases not matched to a gene: 7. The germline V gene has CDR1 LNHDA and CDR2 SQIVND (reference sequence). CDR3 in amino acids: CASSTGRTSGYNEQFF. DNA of the CDR3: TGTGCCAGTAGTACCGGAAGGACTAGCGGTTACAATGAGCAGTTCTTC.

V usage is TRBV4-1 and J usage is TRBJ1-1, with D possibly matching TRBD1 (6 bases). The V gene lost 1 base and the J gene lost 0 bases, with 9 bases spanning the gap. The CDR3 is 15 amino acids. From germline, CDR1 is MGHRA and CDR2 YSYEKL. The CDR3 protein is CASSQGGQLNTEAFF. In DNA, the CDR3 is TGCGCCAGCAGCCAAGGGGGACAACTGAACACTGAAGCTTTCTTT.

This chain uses TRBV28 with TRBJ2-7, with TRBD1 matching over 7 bases. V gave up 3 bases and J gave up 2 bases; unmatched junction bases: 10. Germline V gene data show CDR1 as MDHEN and CDR2 as SYDVKM. The CDR3 length is 16 residues. CDR3 bases: TGTGCCAGCAGTTTGTACCTCCGGGACAGACCCTACGAGCAGTACTTC. Translated, it gives CASSLYLRDRPYEQYF.

This clone was seen only once. V usage is TRBV4-1 and J usage is TRBJ1-3; 8 bases align to TRBD1. Trimming took 3 bases from V and 4 from J; bases not matched to a gene: 8. Germline values: CDR1 MGHRA, CDR2 YSYEKL. This CDR3 region has 16 residues. CDR3 amino acids: CASSQNQGASGNTIYF. In nucleotides, the CDR3 is TGCGCCAGCAGCCAGAACCAGGGGGCGAGCGGAAACACCATATATTTT.